This TCR beta chain stems from a study of blood T cell repertoires in COVID-19 (dated by TCRdb to 2019 to 2021). For the wider study: Samples from collaborators originated in the United States, Italy and Spain and spanned both the acute and convalescent phases of COVID-19. The material from the prospective study consisted of cDNA or gDNA derived from T cells, B-cell-depleted T cells, or PBMCs. Deeply sampled blood TCRbeta repertoires from subjects exposed to, actively infected with, or recovered from COVID-19 were included in the dataset. HLA class I and class II types, where available, came from metadata supplied by the sample provider rather than from assay-based typing. The samples were drawn from the first 160 participants of the ongoing ImmuneRACE study and from more than 1,000 subjects provided by 6 global collaborators. Nearly every sample came with metadata listing a de-identified subject ID, COVID-19 status, age in years and sex. The repertoires were released in a freely available public database intended as a resource for research on the immune response to SARS-CoV-2. Results and caveats for the whole study, not just this receptor: The quantity of clinical and demographic metadata differed by source and by participant and was supplied without curation.

From cysteine to phenylalanine, the CDR3 is 9 amino acids long. This entry keeps only the CDR3 DNA: 27 bases, framed from base 1. The collaborating institutions used their own protocols to collect whole blood in K2EDTA tubes. For TCRbeta analysis, collaborators shipped samples in one of three forms: frozen whole blood, isolated PBMCs, or DNA extracted from either of those sample types. For this clone: Its antigen is still unknown. The record has no base qualities; no much larger clone is one base away.

TCRbeta CDR3 regions were amplified from genomic DNA using the immunoSEQ Assay, a bias-controlled multiplex PCR. As for how the authors treated the data: The number of nucleated cells in each sample was estimated from the amplification of reference gene primers within the assay. Sequence reads were collapsed and filtered to measure the absolute abundance of every unique TCRbeta CDR3 rearrangement. Productive Simpson clonality was computed per sample as the square root of Simpson's diversity index over productive rearrangements. TCRdb stores this immuneACCESS table with in-frame sequences only. Part of the clones is absent; in the studies checked, under half of the shortfall reflects unresolved V genes, and no reason is known for the rest. V and J calls and clone size are copied from that table; D and trimming were computed from the DNA. Within this sample are tens of thousands of clones, with 75% to 90% of them counted one time only. Under 20% of the sample belongs to the ten largest clones.

The chain is made from TRBV7-5 and TRBJ1-2; no DNA check was done on the table's D call, TRBD1. TRBV7-5 is a listed pseudogene. Material: peripheral blood. The sequence was collected from an elderly woman with acute or convalescent COVID-19. For the CDR3, the sequence is CATGNGYTF. The DNA sequence reads TGTGCGACAGGGAATGGCTACACCTTC.